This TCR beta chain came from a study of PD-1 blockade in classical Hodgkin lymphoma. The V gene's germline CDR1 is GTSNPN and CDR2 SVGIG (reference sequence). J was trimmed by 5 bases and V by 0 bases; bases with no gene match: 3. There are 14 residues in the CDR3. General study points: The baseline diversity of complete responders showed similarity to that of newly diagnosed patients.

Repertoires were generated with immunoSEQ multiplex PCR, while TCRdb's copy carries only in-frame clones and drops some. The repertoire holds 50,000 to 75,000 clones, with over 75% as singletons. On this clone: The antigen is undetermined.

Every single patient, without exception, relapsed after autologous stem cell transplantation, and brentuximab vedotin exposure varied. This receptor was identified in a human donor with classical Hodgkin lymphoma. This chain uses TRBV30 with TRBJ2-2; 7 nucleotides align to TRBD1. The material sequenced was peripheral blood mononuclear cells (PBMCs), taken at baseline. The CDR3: CAWSVTGATGELFF. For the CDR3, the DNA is TGTGCCTGGAGTGTCACAGGGGCGACCGGGGAGCTGTTTTTT.